This TCR beta chain was identified in a study of cytomegalovirus exposure and HLA in healthy donors. On the study more broadly: An early release of data contained around 80 million unique TCRs, which came from HLA-typed donors.

The CDR3 runs to 15 residues. The V gene's germline CDR1 is LGHNA and CDR2 YSLEER. The trim removed 4 bases at V and 1 base at J, leaving 4 bases unmatched. Primers for the PCR totalled 60 Vbeta and 13 Jbeta. Sequencing was performed with immunoSEQ multiplex PCR; in TCRdb, only in-frame clones are kept and a portion is missing. The table lists around 150,000 clones, 87% of them singletons. The material sequenced was PBMCs. V and J are TRBV4-3 and TRBJ2-7; 10 bases match TRBD1. This TCR was recovered from a woman aged 30 to 39 in good health and CMV-seronegative. DNA of the CDR3: TGCGCCAGCAGCCCGGGGACAGGGGTTTCCTACGAGCAGTACTTC. Its translation: CASSPGTGVSYEQYF.